This T cell receptor (beta chain) was documented in a study of brain T cells in children with intractable seizures. Time point defined: blood from clinic visit 5 months post-surgery; TSC patient then seizure free. Profiling relied on immunoSEQ multiplex PCR, and the TCRdb table lists in-frame clones only, not all of them. The repertoire includes about 340,000 clones, 93% of them detected once, and 5% to 7% sits in the top ten. The source was peripheral blood, collected roughly 5 months after surgery. The TCR comes from a boy under two years old with tuberous sclerosis and intractable seizures.

Written as DNA, the CDR3 is TGTGCCAGCAGCGTCGGACAGTTCTCTAATGAAAAACTGTTTTTT. The encoded protein is CASSVGQFSNEKLFF. The rearrangement uses TRBV11-3 and TRBJ1-4; D may be TRBD1 (6 bases). This CDR3 has 15 amino acids. V lost 5 bases to trimming and J lost 3 bases, with 13 bases between them. From germline, CDR1 is SGHNT and CDR2 YENEEA. The full variable domain, rest sourced from reference TRBV11-3 and TRBJ1-4, is EAGVVQSPRYKIIEKKQPVAFWCNPISGHNTLYWYLQNLGQGPELLIRYENEEAVDDSQLPKDRFSAERLKGVDSTLKIQPAELGDSAVYLCASSVGQFSNEKLFFGSGTQLSVL.